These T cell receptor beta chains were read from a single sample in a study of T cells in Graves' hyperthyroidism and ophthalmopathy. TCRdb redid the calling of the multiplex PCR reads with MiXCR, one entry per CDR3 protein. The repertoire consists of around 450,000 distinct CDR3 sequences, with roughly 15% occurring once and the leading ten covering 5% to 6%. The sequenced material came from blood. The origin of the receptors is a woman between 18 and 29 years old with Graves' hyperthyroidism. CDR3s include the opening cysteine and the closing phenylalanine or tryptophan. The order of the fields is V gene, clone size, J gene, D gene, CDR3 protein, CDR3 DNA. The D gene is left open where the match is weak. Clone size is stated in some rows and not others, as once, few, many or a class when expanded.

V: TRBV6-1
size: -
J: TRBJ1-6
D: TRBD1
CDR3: CASRTGMQSSYNSPLHF
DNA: TGTGCCAGCAGGACAGGGATGCAGAGCTCCTATAATTCACCCCTCCACTTT

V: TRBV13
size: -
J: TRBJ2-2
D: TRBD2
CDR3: CASSARHLAGKRGELFF
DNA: TGTGCCAGCAGCGCTCGCCATCTAGCGGGGAAGCGCGGGGAGCTGTTTTTT

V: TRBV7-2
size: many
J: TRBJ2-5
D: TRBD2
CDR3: CASSSAGALGETQYF
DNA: TGTGCCAGCAGTTCGGCGGGAGCACTAGGGGAGACCCAGTACTTC

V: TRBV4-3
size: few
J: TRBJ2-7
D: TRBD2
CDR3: CASSQDGSGSAYEQYF
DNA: TGCGCCAGCAGCCAAGATGGAAGCGGGAGTGCCTACGAGCAGTACTTC

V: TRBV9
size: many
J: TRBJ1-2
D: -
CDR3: CASSVEETPNYGYTF
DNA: TGTGCCAGCAGCGTAGAAGAGACACCTAACTATGGCTACACCTTC

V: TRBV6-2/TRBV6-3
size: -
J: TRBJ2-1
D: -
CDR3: CASSYLAGLYNEQFF
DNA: TGTGCCAGCAGTTACTTGGCGGGGTTATACAATGAGCAGTTCTTC

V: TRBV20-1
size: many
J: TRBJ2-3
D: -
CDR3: CSARATIPSTDTQYF
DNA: TGCAGTGCTAGAGCGACTATTCCTAGCACAGATACGCAGTATTTT

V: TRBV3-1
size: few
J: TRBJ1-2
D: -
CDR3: CASKKQGEGSYGYTF
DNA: TGTGCCAGCAAAAAACAGGGTGAAGGTAGCTATGGCTACACCTTC

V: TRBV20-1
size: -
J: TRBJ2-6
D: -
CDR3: CSARNRAGANVLTF
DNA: TGCAGTGCTAGGAACAGGGCTGGGGCCAACGTCCTGACTTTC

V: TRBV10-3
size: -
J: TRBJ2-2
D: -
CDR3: CAIGSSFSATGELFF
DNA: TGTGCCATCGGAAGTAGTTTCTCCGCCACCGGGGAGCTGTTTTTT

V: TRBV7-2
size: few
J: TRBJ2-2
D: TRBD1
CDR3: CASSLGSQGANTGELFF
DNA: TGTGCCAGCAGCTTAGGATCGCAGGGGGCTAACACCGGGGAGCTGTTTTTT

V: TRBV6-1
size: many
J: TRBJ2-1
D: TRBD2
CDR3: CASSRAHFPGGGNEQFF
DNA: TGTGCCAGCAGCCGTGCCCACTTCCCGGGAGGCGGGAATGAGCAGTTCTTC

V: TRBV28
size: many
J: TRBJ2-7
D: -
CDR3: CASSPALYEQYF
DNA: TGTGCCAGCAGTCCAGCGTTATACGAGCAGTACTTC

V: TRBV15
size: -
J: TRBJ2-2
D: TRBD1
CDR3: CATSSPDRGRTGELFF
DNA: TGTGCCACCAGCAGCCCGGACAGGGGGCGCACCGGGGAGCTGTTTTTT

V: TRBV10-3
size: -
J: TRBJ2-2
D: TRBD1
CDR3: CAISVQGESGELFF
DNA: TGTGCCATCAGTGTTCAGGGGGAATCCGGGGAGCTGTTTTTT

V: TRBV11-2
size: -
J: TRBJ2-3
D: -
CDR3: CASSLMSGASTDTQYF
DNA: TGTGCCAGCAGCTTAATGAGCGGAGCAAGCACAGATACGCAGTATTTT

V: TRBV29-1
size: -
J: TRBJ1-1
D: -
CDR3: CSVVVKQNTEAFF
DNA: TGCAGCGTTGTTGTGAAACAGAACACTGAAGCTTTCTTT

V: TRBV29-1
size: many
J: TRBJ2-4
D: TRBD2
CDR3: CSVAHTSVGAKNIQYF
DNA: TGCAGCGTTGCTCATACTAGCGTAGGAGCCAAAAACATTCAGTACTTC

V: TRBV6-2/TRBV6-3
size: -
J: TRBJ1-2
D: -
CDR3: CASSYNYGYTF
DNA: TGTGCCAGCAGTTACAACTATGGCTACACCTTC

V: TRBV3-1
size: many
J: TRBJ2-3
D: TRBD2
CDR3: CASSRWAGLATDTQYF
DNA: TGTGCCAGCAGCCGCTGGGCGGGACTAGCAACAGATACGCAGTATTTT

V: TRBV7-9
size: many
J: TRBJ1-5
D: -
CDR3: CASSLARSTEENQPQHF
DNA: TGTGCCAGCAGCTTAGCGAGATCGACAGAAGAGAATCAGCCCCAGCATTTT

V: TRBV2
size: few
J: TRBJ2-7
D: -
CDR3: CASSENSNYEQYF
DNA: TGTGCCAGCAGTGAAAACTCGAACTACGAGCAGTACTTC

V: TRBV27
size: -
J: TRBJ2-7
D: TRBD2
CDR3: CASTPRGGRSFSYEQYF
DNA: TGTGCCAGCACCCCACGGGGGGGACGGTCGTTCTCCTACGAGCAGTACTTC

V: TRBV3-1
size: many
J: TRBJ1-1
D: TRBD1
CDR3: CASSQDSQGGTEAFF
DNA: TGTGCCAGCAGCCAAGATTCCCAGGGGGGGACTGAAGCTTTCTTT

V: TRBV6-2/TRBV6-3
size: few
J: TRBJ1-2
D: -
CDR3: CASSHKTGYGYTF
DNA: TGTGCCAGCAGTCACAAAACAGGGTACGGCTACACCTTC

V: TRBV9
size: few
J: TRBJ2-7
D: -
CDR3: CAAVRGGLHEQYF
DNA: TGTGCCGCGGTCAGGGGGGGTCTTCACGAGCAGTACTTC

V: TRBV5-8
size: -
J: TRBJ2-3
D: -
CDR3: CASSLRLDILSTDTQYF
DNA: TGTGCCAGCAGCTTGCGGTTGGACATCTTGAGCACAGATACGCAGTATTTT

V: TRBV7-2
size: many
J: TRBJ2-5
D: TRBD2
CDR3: CASSLGEAGGDETQYF
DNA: TGTGCCAGCAGCTTAGGAGAAGCGGGAGGAGACGAGACCCAGTACTTC

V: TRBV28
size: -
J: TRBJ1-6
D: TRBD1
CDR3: CVSSFSGQGTSPLHF
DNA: TGTGTCAGCAGTTTTTCGGGACAGGGTACTTCACCCCTCCACTTT

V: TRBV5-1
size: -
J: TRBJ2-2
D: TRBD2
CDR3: CASSLSGTEAGELFF
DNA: TGCGCCAGCAGCTTGAGCGGGACGGAGGCCGGGGAGCTGTTTTTT

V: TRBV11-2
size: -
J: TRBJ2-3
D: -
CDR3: CASSFKRDQRFTDTQYF
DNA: TGTGCCAGCAGCTTCAAACGCGACCAGCGTTTCACAGATACGCAGTATTTT

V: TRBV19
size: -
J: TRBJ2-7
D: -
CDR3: CASSGRDYEQYF
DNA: TGTGCCAGTAGCGGCAGGGACTACGAGCAGTACTTC

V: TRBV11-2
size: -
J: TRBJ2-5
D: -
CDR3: CASSTYRARGAETQYF
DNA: TGTGCCAGCAGCACATATCGGGCCAGGGGGGCAGAGACCCAGTACTTC

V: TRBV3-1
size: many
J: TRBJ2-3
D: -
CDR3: CASSHPSTTDTQYF
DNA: TGTGCCAGCAGCCACCCGTCCACCACAGATACGCAGTATTTT

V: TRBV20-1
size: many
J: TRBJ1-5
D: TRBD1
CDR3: CSARGDRGESQPQHF
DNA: TGCAGTGCTAGAGGGGACAGGGGGGAATCTCAGCCCCAGCATTTT

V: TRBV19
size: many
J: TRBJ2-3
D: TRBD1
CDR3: CASSSLPGQGASDTQYF
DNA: TGTGCCAGTAGTTCTCTACCGGGACAGGGGGCGTCAGATACGCAGTATTTT

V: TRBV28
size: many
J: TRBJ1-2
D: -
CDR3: CASSFGGYGYTF
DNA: TGTGCCAGCAGTTTCGGGGGGTATGGCTACACCTTC

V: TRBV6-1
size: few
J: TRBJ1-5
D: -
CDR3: CASRPVGGGNQPQHF
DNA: TGTGCCAGCAGGCCCGTGGGGGGGGGCAATCAGCCCCAGCATTTT

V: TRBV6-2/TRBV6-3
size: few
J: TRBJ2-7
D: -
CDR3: CASSDFSDYEQYF
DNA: TGTGCCAGCAGTGACTTTTCGGACTACGAGCAGTACTTC

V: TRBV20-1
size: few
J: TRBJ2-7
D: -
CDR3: CSAEKGGFSSEQYF
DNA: TGCAGTGCCGAAAAGGGCGGGTTTTCCTCCGAGCAGTACTTC

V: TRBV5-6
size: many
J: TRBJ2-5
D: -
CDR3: CASSRMRGVETQYF
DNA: TGTGCCAGCAGCCGGATGCGAGGGGTCGAGACCCAGTACTTC

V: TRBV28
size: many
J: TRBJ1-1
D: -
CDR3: CASRSAGNTEAFF
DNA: TGTGCCAGCCGGTCGGCGGGAAACACTGAAGCTTTCTTT

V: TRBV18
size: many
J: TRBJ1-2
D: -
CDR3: CASSLPGLGYTF
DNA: TGTGCCAGCTCATTACCAGGTCTCGGCTACACCTTC

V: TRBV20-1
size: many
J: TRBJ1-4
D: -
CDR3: CSARGSRSQSEKLFF
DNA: TGCAGTGCTAGAGGGAGCCGGTCACAGAGCGAAAAACTGTTTTTT

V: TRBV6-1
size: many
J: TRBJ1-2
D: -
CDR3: CASSDRDHGYTF
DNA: TGTGCCAGCAGTGACAGGGATCATGGCTACACCTTC

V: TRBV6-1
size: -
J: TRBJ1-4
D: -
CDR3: CASSGLGAGEKLFF
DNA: TGTGCCAGCAGTGGATTGGGGGCTGGTGAAAAACTGTTTTTT

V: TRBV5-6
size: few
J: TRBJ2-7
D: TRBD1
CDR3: CASSGRDRIYEQYF
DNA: TGTGCCAGCAGCGGCCGGGACAGGATCTACGAGCAGTACTTC

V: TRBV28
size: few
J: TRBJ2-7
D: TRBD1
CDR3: CASSFGTGIREQYF
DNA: TGTGCCAGCAGTTTCGGGACAGGGATCCGCGAGCAGTACTTC

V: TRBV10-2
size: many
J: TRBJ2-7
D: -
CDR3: CASSESADEQYF
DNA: TGCGCCAGCAGTGAGTCTGCGGACGAGCAGTACTTC